A single sample gave rise to the 20 T cell receptor beta chains below, sequenced in a study of cytomegalovirus exposure and HLA in healthy donors. Primers for the PCR totalled 60 Vbeta and 13 Jbeta. Clones were sequenced by immunoSEQ multiplex PCR, and TCRdb holds only the in-frame ones, with some missing. The profile covers about 220,000 clones, with roughly 82% appearing a single time and 6% taken by the ten largest. Sequenced material: PBMCs. These receptors were collected from a man aged 35-49 years in good health and CMV-seropositive.

This clone occurred once. This chain joins TRBV5-6 and TRBJ1-1, with 10 bases fitting TRBD1. The CDR3 runs 14 residues. The germline V gene encodes CDR1 SGHDT and CDR2 YYEEEE. The V gene end was trimmed by 4 bases and the J gene end by 7 bases; junction bases not matched to a gene: 7. CDR3 sequence (DNA): TGTGCCAGCAGCCTGACAGGGGGCGCGAGTGAAGCTTTCTTT. As protein: CASSLTGGASEAFF.

The J gene is TRBJ1-2, the V gene TRBV5-1, with D unresolved. Trimming shortened V by 4 bases and J by 4 bases, and 20 bases separated the two germline ends. From germline, CDR1 is SGHRS and CDR2 YFSETQ. The CDR3 is 16 residues long. This CDR3 reads CASSPREGVGSYGYTF. CDR3 bases: TGCGCCAGCAGCCCCCGGGAAGGTGTGGGGAGCTATGGCTACACCTTC.

J is TRBJ2-5 and V is TRBV25-1, with D maybe TRBD2 (6 bases). Deletions cut 6 bases from V and 4 bases from J, with 15 bases between. Per germline, CDR1 MGHDK and CDR2 SYGVNS. The CDR3 loop spans 14 amino acids. The DNA of the CDR3 is TGTGCCAGCAGACCCTCCAGGGAGGCAGAGACCCAGTACTTC. This sequence encodes CASRPSREAETQYF.

This clone was detected only once. V gene TRBV27 combines with J gene TRBJ2-5; a possible D gene is TRBD2 (6 bases). The CDR3 runs 16 residues. Trimming shortened V by 1 base and J by 1 base, and 13 bases separated the two germline ends. Germline V CDR1 and CDR2: MNHEY, SMNVEV (reference sequence). This chain's CDR3 is CASSLLQEGFQETQYF. CDR3 DNA: TGTGCCAGCAGTTTATTACAGGAGGGGTTCCAAGAGACCCAGTACTTC.

This clone was counted once. The chain recombines TRBV7-9 with TRBJ2-2, with TRBD1 matching 9 bases. Per germline, CDR1 SEHNR and CDR2 FQNEAQ (reference sequence). Trimming took 11 bases from V and 4 from J; bases not matched to a gene: 5. The CDR3 is 13 amino acids. The DNA of the CDR3 is TGTGCCGGGAACAGGGGGCGCACCGGGGAGCTGTTTTTT. It encodes CAGNRGRTGELFF.

The chain uses TRBV9 and TRBJ1-4; D gene ambiguous. Germline-derived CDR1 and CDR2 are SGDLS and YYNGEE. The CDR3 length is 12 residues. The ends were cut back, 0 bases at V and 11 bases at J, with 8 bases in the middle. This chain's CDR3 is CASSVGGGKLFF. Written as DNA, the CDR3 is TGTGCCAGCAGCGTAGGGGGAGGGAAACTGTTTTTT.

The J gene is TRBJ1-1, the V gene TRBV5-4; 10 nucleotides match TRBD1. The CDR3 covers 15 residues. Germline V gene sequence: CDR1 SGHNT, CDR2 YYREEE (reference sequence). V gave up 5 bases and J gave up 3 bases; unmatched junction bases: 7. This CDR3 is CASSSRTGGHTEAFF. The CDR3 bases are TGTGCCAGCAGTTCTCGGACAGGGGGTCACACTGAAGCTTTCTTT.

V gene TRBV5-4 combines with J gene TRBJ2-7; TRBD1 matches at 10 bases. This CDR3 contains 16 residues. Germline V gives CDR1 SGHNT, CDR2 YYREEE (reference sequence). Trimming at V came to 0 bases and at J to 2 bases, leaving 5 bases not matched to a gene. CDR3 sequence: CASSLDPGTGAYEQYV. CDR3 in DNA: TGTGCCAGCAGCTTGGACCCCGGGACAGGGGCCTACGAGCAGTACGTC.

The gene calls are TRBV7-3 and TRBJ2-6, with a tentative D call TRBD2 (6 bases). The CDR3 extends over 16 amino acids. Deletions cut 4 bases from V and 3 bases from J, with 13 bases between. The germline gives CDR1 SGHTA, CDR2 FQGTGA. The CDR3 DNA follows: TGTGCCAGCAGCTGGGACGGAGGGGTTGGGGCCAACGTCCTGACTTTC. Its translation is CASSWDGGVGANVLTF.

The chain links TRBV4-2 to TRBJ2-1; the match to TRBD2 covers 8 bases. Germline assignment: CDR1 LGHNA and CDR2 YNFKEQ. After removal of 1 base from V and 10 bases from J, the junction contained 9 bases not matched to a gene. The CDR3 runs to 15 residues. The CDR3: CASSQGSSGGLEQFF. The CDR3 nucleotides read TGTGCCAGCAGCCAAGGATCAAGCGGGGGTTTAGAGCAGTTCTTC.

The chain uses TRBV7-9 and TRBJ1-1, with TRBD1 matching over 9 bases. The CDR3 consists of 16 residues. From germline, CDR1 is SEHNR and CDR2 FQNEAQ (reference sequence). V was pared by 4 bases and J by 5 bases, with 11 bases of the junction left unmatched. In DNA, the CDR3 is TGTGCCAGCAGCTGGCCCCCCGGGACAGGGAGGACTGAAGCTTTCTTT. As protein: CASSWPPGTGRTEAFF.

The chain uses TRBV29-1 and TRBJ2-1, with 9 bases aligning to TRBD2. The germline CDR1 and CDR2 sequences are SQVTM and ANQGSEA. The CDR3 is 16 amino acids. V lost 5 bases, J lost 7 bases, and 15 bases stayed unmatched. Here the CDR3 reads CSVKTASSGMENEQFF. The CDR3 region has the DNA TGCAGCGTTAAGACGGCGTCTAGCGGGATGGAGAATGAGCAGTTCTTC.

The rearrangement links TRBV29-1 to TRBJ1-1; the match to TRBD1 covers 10 bases. With 6 bases clipped from V and 0 bases from J, the junction kept 7 bases outside the gene matches. The CDR3 contains 15 residues. CDR1 SQVTM and CDR2 ANQGSEA come from the germline V gene. CDR3 bases: TGCAGCGTCGGTGGGACAGGGGCCCTGAACACTGAAGCTTTCTTT. It is translated as CSVGGTGALNTEAFF.

In the case of this clone: At one of its ends the junction is not consistent with the germline gene, which may arise from a read error. The CDR3 sequence: CSARARDSLYF. The CDR3 region has the DNA TGCAGTGCAAGAGCCCGGGACAGTCTCTACTTC. The chain has TRBV20-1 and TRBJ2-4; TRBD1 matches at 7 bases. The CDR3 is 11 amino acids. The V gene's germline CDR1 is DFQATT and CDR2 SNEGSKA (reference sequence).

CDR3 DNA: TGTGCCAGCAGTACCTACAGGGGAGGAGAGCAGTTCTTC. Its translation: CASSTYRGGEQFF. The chain is built from TRBV27 and TRBJ2-1, with D perhaps TRBD1 (7 bases). This CDR3 contains 13 residues. Germline assignment: CDR1 MNHEY and CDR2 SMNVEV (reference sequence). Trimming left V 5 bases short and J 10 bases short, with 15 bases between.

The chain combines TRBV27 with TRBJ2-7, with D perhaps matching TRBD1 (6 bases). Germline CDR1 reads MNHEY; CDR2 reads SMNVEV (reference sequence). V was cut by 3 bases and J by 2 bases, with 17 bases left in between. There are 16 residues in the CDR3. The CDR3 here is CASSFPPTGGPYEQYV. For the CDR3, the DNA is TGTGCCAGCAGTTTTCCCCCGACAGGCGGCCCCTACGAGCAGTACGTC.

The chain combines TRBV29-1 with TRBJ1-2, with 8 bases that match TRBD1. Trimming cost V 4 bases and J 1 base; bases outside gene matches: 8. The germline gives CDR1 SQVTM, CDR2 ANQGSEA. CDR3 length: 15 amino acids. In DNA form, the CDR3 reads TGCAGCGTTGCAATACGACAGGGGCATAACTATGGCTACACCTTC. As protein: CSVAIRQGHNYGYTF.

On this clone itself: Sequence at one end of the junction differs from germline and may be a read error. J is TRBJ2-1 and V is TRBV7-7, with 14 bases aligning to TRBD2. Germline V gives CDR1 SSHAT, CDR2 FNYEAQ (reference sequence). The CDR3 has 16 amino acids. The CDR3 spells CASSPGTSGSLDEQFF. The CDR3 bases are TGTGCTAGCAGCCCCGGGACTAGCGGGAGTTTGGATGAGCAGTTCTTC.

The J gene is TRBJ2-3, the V gene TRBV7-9; 7 bases agree with TRBD1. J was trimmed by 8 bases and V by 3 bases; bases with no gene match: 5. CDR3 size: 13 residues. Germline CDR1 and CDR2: SEHNR and FQNEAQ (reference sequence). The CDR3 DNA is TGTGCCAGCAGCTTTTGGGACAGAGCTACGCAGTATTTT. Its protein product is CASSFWDRATQYF. Full variable domain (outside the CDR3, taken from reference TRBV7-9 and TRBJ2-3): DTGVSQNPRHKITKRGQNVTFRCDPISEHNRLYWYRQTLGQGPEFLTYFQNEAQLEKSRLLSDRFSAERPKGSFSTLEIQRTEQGDSAMYLCASSFWDRATQYFGPGTRLTVL.

This chain connects TRBV4-2 to TRBJ2-7, with 7 bases fitting TRBD2. With V trimmed by 3 bases and J by 1 base, 9 bases remained unmatched. The CDR3 is 16 residues long. Germline values: CDR1 LGHNA, CDR2 YNFKEQ. The CDR3 reads CASSQIAGQASYEQYF. The DNA for the CDR3 is TGTGCCAGCAGCCAGATAGCGGGCCAGGCGTCCTACGAGCAGTACTTC.